This T cell receptor beta chain appears in the sequencing data of a study of patients and donors after allogeneic stem cell transplantation. From germline, CDR1 is ENHRY and CDR2 SYGVKD. This CDR3 has 16 residues. V dropped 2 bases and J dropped 3 bases, with 15 bases sitting between them. This clonotype was detected a few times. TCRdb re-analysed the RT-PCR reads in MiXCR, keeping a single row per CDR3 protein. The sample has roughly 940,000 distinct CDR3 sequences, over 15% seen once. The TCR sequence derives from a human donor who was either an allogeneic HSCT recipient or a stem cell or donor lymphocyte infusion donor (not recorded which). It is not recorded whose cells these are; they may come from a transplant donor. V usage is TRBV10-3 and J usage is TRBJ2-3; D is unclear. The sequenced sample was blood, either unsorted or a sorted T cell fraction (not recorded which). This CDR3 reads CAISEIGRSLTDTQYF. The CDR3 nucleotides are TGTGCCATCAGTGAGATCGGCAGGTCACTTACAGATACGCAGTATTTT.